A selection of T cell receptor beta chains follows, all from one sample in a study of CD8 T cells in ankylosing spondylitis. Using its own MiXCR run on the 5' RACE reads, TCRdb lists one record per CDR3 protein. The sample comprises about 300,000 distinct CDR3 sequences, roughly 11% of which are singletons, and roughly 9.5% rests with the top ten. The specimen sequenced was blood, either unsorted or a sorted T cell fraction (not recorded which). The source is a female donor with ankylosing spondylitis or in good health (not recorded which). CDR3s include the opening cysteine and the closing phenylalanine or tryptophan. The order of the fields is J gene, V gene, CDR3 protein.

J: TRBJ1-1; V: TRBV29-1; CDR3: CSVEDFGGMNTEAFF
J: TRBJ1-2; V: TRBV20-1; CDR3: CSARDGRQPFNYGYTF
J: TRBJ2-3; V: TRBV20-1; CDR3: CSAQAHSTSTDTQYF
J: TRBJ2-7; V: TRBV6-1; CDR3: CASRGRGLSYEQYF
J: TRBJ1-6; V: TRBV30; CDR3: CAWSVAGNSPLHF
J: TRBJ1-2; V: TRBV6-1; CDR3: CASSVGTGNTYGYTF
J: TRBJ2-7; V: TRBV7-2; CDR3: CASSFRTSSIYEQYF
J: TRBJ2-7; V: TRBV6-5; CDR3: CASSYSRLRGSEQYF
J: TRBJ2-2; V: TRBV7-2; CDR3: CASSLGPGEGELFF
J: TRBJ2-1; V: TRBV7-2; CDR3: CASSLAQGDYNEQFF
J: TRBJ2-3; V: TRBV7-2; CDR3: CASSLALGLQYF
J: TRBJ2-4; V: TRBV5-6; CDR3: CASSLRGLQNIQYF
J: TRBJ2-1; V: TRBV6-4; CDR3: CASSDGLAGGFGNEQFF
J: TRBJ1-6; V: TRBV3-1; CDR3: CASSRVADNSPLHF
J: TRBJ2-2; V: TRBV5-1; CDR3: CASSLKNVNTGELFF
J: TRBJ1-2; V: TRBV27; CDR3: CASSPEGSEGYTF
J: TRBJ2-7; V: TRBV28; CDR3: CATLRQGGFEQYF
J: TRBJ2-7; V: TRBV29-1; CDR3: CSVASGSYEQYF
J: TRBJ2-3; V: TRBV5-4; CDR3: CASSLGGRGGSDTQYF
J: TRBJ2-1; V: TRBV29-1; CDR3: CSVQGEGQGALDEQFF
J: TRBJ1-2; V: TRBV28; CDR3: CASSWDRGHGYTF
J: TRBJ2-5; V: TRBV24-1; CDR3: CATLRTGVQETQYF
J: TRBJ2-5; V: TRBV20-1; CDR3: CSARVTGSRETQYF
J: TRBJ1-5; V: TRBV7-9; CDR3: CASSAAGGPQPQHF
J: TRBJ1-1; V: TRBV12-3/TRBV12-4; CDR3: CASSLALGQVGGTEAFF
J: TRBJ2-7; V: TRBV10-3; CDR3: CAIRTGTGNEQYF
J: TRBJ1-1; V: TRBV5-1; CDR3: CASSSWDNMNTEAFF
J: TRBJ2-7; V: TRBV28; CDR3: CASRFGTGGRSYEQYF
J: TRBJ2-2; V: TRBV12-3/TRBV12-4; CDR3: CASSPRLAGFTGELFF
J: TRBJ2-2; V: TRBV5-1; CDR3: CASTGTSGDTGELFF
J: TRBJ1-6; V: TRBV20-1; CDR3: CSARQGAYNSPLHF
J: TRBJ2-5; V: TRBV5-1; CDR3: CASSFRARNSGRGETQYF
J: TRBJ2-2; V: TRBV12-3/TRBV12-4; CDR3: CASRTGTPNTGELFF
J: TRBJ2-1; V: TRBV27; CDR3: CASSLRLAGGYNEQFF
J: TRBJ2-1; V: TRBV5-4; CDR3: CASSLGGPRNEQFF
J: TRBJ2-1; V: TRBV12-3/TRBV12-4; CDR3: CASSLSGGANNEQFF
J: TRBJ2-7; V: TRBV7-9; CDR3: CASSFVSLGGEQYF
J: TRBJ2-4; V: TRBV5-1; CDR3: CASSLVRHTDLFLAKNIQYF
J: TRBJ2-1; V: TRBV16; CDR3: CASTLPPSIGVNNEQFF
J: TRBJ1-2; V: TRBV7-2; CDR3: CASSPTPRGYGYTF
J: TRBJ2-1; V: TRBV7-2; CDR3: CASSLANGRQFF
J: TRBJ2-5; V: TRBV11-2; CDR3: CASSLEWQDQETQYF
J: TRBJ2-1; V: TRBV10-3; CDR3: CAISLTGDEQFF
J: TRBJ2-2; V: TRBV20-1; CDR3: CSAGTGRGTGELFF
J: TRBJ2-5; V: TRBV5-1; CDR3: CASTLAPDRRQETQYF
J: TRBJ2-7; V: TRBV6-1; CDR3: CASSEGGLSWAYEQYF
J: TRBJ2-5; V: TRBV2; CDR3: CASRGRGRSRETQYF
J: TRBJ1-5; V: TRBV20-1; CDR3: CSVRTGSAHQPQHF
J: TRBJ2-2; V: TRBV7-9; CDR3: CASSSGGPIRTGELFF
J: TRBJ2-1; V: TRBV24-1; CDR3: CATSDYGLVGVNEQFF
J: TRBJ2-2; V: TRBV5-1; CDR3: CASSWTAGELFF
J: TRBJ1-5; V: TRBV5-1; CDR3: CASSPQDRNQPQHF
J: TRBJ1-2; V: TRBV12-3/TRBV12-4; CDR3: CASTDRTALGGYTF
J: TRBJ2-7; V: TRBV30; CDR3: CAWGGQGFYEQYF
J: TRBJ1-4; V: TRBV6-1; CDR3: CASSGHQGATNEKLFF
J: TRBJ2-2; V: TRBV7-9; CDR3: CASSLAVSGTGELFF
J: TRBJ2-1; V: TRBV29-1; CDR3: CSARKVSSYNEQFF
J: TRBJ2-6; V: TRBV20-1; CDR3: CSASRDGANVLTF